These T cell receptor beta chains were read from a single sample in a study of blood T cells in healthy people across ages. A single record per CDR3 protein comes from TCRdb applying MiXCR to the 5' RACE reads. The table records hundreds of thousands of distinct CDR3 sequences, around 49% of them present only once. Source material: blood. These receptor sequences come from a woman in her sixties or seventies in good health. Both conserved end residues are part of each CDR3. The D gene is left open where the match is weak. Some rows have no size entry. The others give once, few or many, or a class for an expanded clone.

cdr3_aa cdr3_nt v_call d_call j_call clone_size
CASSKKWGPTQAFF TGTGCCAGCAGCAAGAAGTGGGGGCCCACTCAAGCTTTCTTT TRBV9 - TRBJ1-1 -
CASSYGTSAGGAKQYF TGTGCCAGCAGTTACGGGACGAGTGCAGGGGGCGCGAAGCAGTACTTC TRBV6-5 TRBD1 TRBJ2-7 -
CASSFILGPPDTQYF TGTGCCAGCAGCTTTATTCTGGGGCCCCCAGATACGCAGTATTTT TRBV7-2 - TRBJ2-3 few
CASSLDSNRPGYTF TGCGCCAGCAGCCTTGACAGCAATCGTCCTGGCTACACCTTC TRBV4-1 - TRBJ1-2 -
CASSLATSGSFYNEQFF TGCGCCAGCAGCTTGGCGACTAGCGGGAGTTTTTACAATGAGCAGTTCTTC TRBV5-1 TRBD2 TRBJ2-1 few
CASSRTSGSIHEQYF TGTGCCAGCAGCCGAACTAGCGGGAGTATCCACGAGCAGTACTTC TRBV3-1 TRBD2 TRBJ2-7 many
CASSLGSSGSFNEQYF TGCGCCAGCAGCTTGGGTTCTAGCGGGAGTTTTAATGAGCAGTACTTC TRBV5-1 TRBD2 TRBJ2-5 -
CSAQRTGGLQEKLFF TGCAGTGCCCAACGGACAGGGGGCCTCCAGGAAAAACTGTTTTTT TRBV20-1 TRBD1 TRBJ1-4 -
CASSQEGHRRETQYF TGTGCCAGCAGCCAAGAAGGCCACCGCCGAGAGACCCAGTACTTC TRBV14 - TRBJ2-5 -
CASGRGTFSYNEQYF TGTGCCAGCGGACGAGGGACTTTCTCCTACAATGAGCAGTACTTC TRBV9 - TRBJ2-7 -
CASSQSLAGWETQYF TGTGCCAGCAGCCAAAGCCTAGCGGGGTGGGAGACCCAGTATTTC TRBV14 TRBD2 TRBJ2-5 -
CAWSVRGGSYEQYF TGTGCCTGGAGTGTACGGGGGGGCTCCTACGAGCAGTACTTC TRBV30 TRBD2 TRBJ2-7 few
CASSVLTSGGLTDTQYF TGTGCCAGCAGCGTACTGACTAGCGGGGGCTTGACAGATACGCAGTATTTT TRBV9 TRBD2 TRBJ2-3 -
CASGRTSVVEQYF TGTGCCAGCGGTAGGACTAGCGTTGTAGAGCAGTACTTC TRBV2 TRBD2 TRBJ2-7 once
CSARGGGQETQYF TGCAGTGCTAGAGGAGGAGGACAAGAGACCCAGTACTTC TRBV20-1 - TRBJ2-5 -
CSAGPTGAGKKLFF TGCAGTGCTGGGCCCACGGGGGCAGGGAAAAAACTGTTTTTT TRBV20-1 - TRBJ1-4 once
CASSINRQGEEAFF TGTGCCAGCAGCATCAACCGACAGGGCGAGGAGGCTTTCTTT TRBV2 TRBD1 TRBJ1-1 -
CSVAHNEQFF TGCAGCGTTGCACACAATGAGCAGTTCTTC TRBV29-1 - TRBJ2-1 few
CASSFREVETQYF TGTGCCAGCAGCTTCAGGGAGGTGGAGACCCAGTACTTC TRBV5-5 - TRBJ2-5 few
CSVLSAGYGYTF TGCAGCGTCCTTTCGGCGGGCTATGGCTACACCTTC TRBV29-1 - TRBJ1-2 -
CASSVSGGNTEAFF TGTGCCAGCAGCGTATCGGGAGGGAACACTGAAGCTTTCTTT TRBV9 - TRBJ1-1 -
CASSLALWGNTEAFF TGCGCCAGCAGCCTTGCGTTATGGGGTAACACTGAAGCTTTCTTT TRBV5-1 - TRBJ1-1 -
CASSLGQGEINYGYTF TGTGCCAGCAGCCTTGGACAGGGTGAAATTAACTATGGCTACACCTTC TRBV4-2 TRBD1 TRBJ1-2 -
CASSSGTGSTALYNEQFF TGTGCCAGCAGCTCGGGGACAGGTTCTACCGCGCTATACAATGAGCAGTTCTTC TRBV7-9 TRBD1 TRBJ2-1 few
CASSSAEIRYQETQYF TGTGCCAGCAGCTCCGCAGAGATTCGGTACCAAGAGACCCAGTACTTC TRBV28 - TRBJ2-5 few
CASTINGRDYEQYF TGTGCCAGCACAATCAATGGAAGGGATTACGAGCAGTACTTC TRBV6-1 - TRBJ2-7 -
CATRDRAMYQETQYF TGTGCCACCAGGGACAGGGCTATGTACCAAGAGACCCAGTACTTC TRBV15 TRBD1 TRBJ2-5 many
CASSPGLAGVMTGELFF TGTGCCAGCAGTCCCGGACTAGCGGGAGTAATGACCGGGGAGCTGTTTTTT TRBV7-9 TRBD2 TRBJ2-2 -
CASSLYRLDEQFF TGTGCCAGCAGCCTCTACAGATTAGATGAGCAGTTCTTC TRBV7-2 - TRBJ2-1 few
CSARPDKEYGYTF TGCAGTGCTAGACCAGACAAAGAGTATGGCTACACCTTC TRBV20-1 - TRBJ1-2 -
CATSLERGGFGSDTQYF TGTGCCACCAGCCTCGAGCGGGGGGGATTTGGGTCAGATACGCAGTATTTT TRBV15 TRBD2 TRBJ2-3 few
CSARVLGRETQYF TGCAGTGCTAGGGTTTTAGGGAGAGAGACCCAGTACTTC TRBV20-1 - TRBJ2-5 few
CASSSFGQAEQYF TGTGCCAGCAGTTCCTTCGGACAGGCTGAGCAGTACTTC TRBV6-5 TRBD1 TRBJ2-5 -
CASSFQGAYEQYF TGTGCCAGCAGTTTCCAGGGGGCCTACGAGCAGTACTTC TRBV12-3/TRBV12-4 TRBD1 TRBJ2-7 many
CASSRSGLGSDEQYF TGTGCCAGCAGCCGATCGGGACTAGGCTCCGACGAGCAGTACTTC TRBV7-3 TRBD2 TRBJ2-7 few
CASSLDSIGGDYEQYF TGTGCCAGCAGCTTGGATTCTATTGGAGGGGACTACGAGCAGTACTTC TRBV5-6 - TRBJ2-7 -
CASSLGVLQSNEQYF TGCGCCAGCAGCTTGGGGGTCCTCCAATCCAATGAGCAGTACTTC TRBV5-1 - TRBJ2-5 -
CASSSQRAVEQYF TGTGCCAGCAGCTCCCAGCGGGCGGTCGAGCAGTACTTC TRBV6-2/TRBV6-3 - TRBJ2-7 few
CASIPGRITNEKLFF TGTGCCAGCATTCCAGGCAGAATAACTAATGAAAAACTGTTTTTT TRBV2 - TRBJ1-4 few
CASSLRPPLLETQYF TGTGCCAGCAGTTTAAGGCCCCCATTGTTGGAGACCCAGTACTTC TRBV27 - TRBJ2-5 -
CASRLDRRGYTF TGTGCCAGCAGACTTGACAGAAGAGGCTACACCTTC TRBV7-2 - TRBJ1-2 few
CSAEADPVNYEQYF TGCAGTGCTGAGGCGGATCCAGTTAACTACGAGCAGTACTTC TRBV20-1 - TRBJ2-7 -